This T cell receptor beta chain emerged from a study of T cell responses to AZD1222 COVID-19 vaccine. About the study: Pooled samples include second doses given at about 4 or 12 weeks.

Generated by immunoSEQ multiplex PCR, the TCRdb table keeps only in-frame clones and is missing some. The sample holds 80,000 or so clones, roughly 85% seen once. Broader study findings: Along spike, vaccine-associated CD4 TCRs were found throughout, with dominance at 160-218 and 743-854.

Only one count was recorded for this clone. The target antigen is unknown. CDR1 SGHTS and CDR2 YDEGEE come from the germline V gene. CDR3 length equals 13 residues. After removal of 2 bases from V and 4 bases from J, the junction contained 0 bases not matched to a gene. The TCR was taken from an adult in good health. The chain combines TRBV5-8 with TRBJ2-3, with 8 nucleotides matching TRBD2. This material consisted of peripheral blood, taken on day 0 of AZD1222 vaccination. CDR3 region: CASSLAGADTQYF. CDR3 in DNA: TGTGCCAGCAGCTTAGCGGGAGCAGATACGCAGTATTTT.